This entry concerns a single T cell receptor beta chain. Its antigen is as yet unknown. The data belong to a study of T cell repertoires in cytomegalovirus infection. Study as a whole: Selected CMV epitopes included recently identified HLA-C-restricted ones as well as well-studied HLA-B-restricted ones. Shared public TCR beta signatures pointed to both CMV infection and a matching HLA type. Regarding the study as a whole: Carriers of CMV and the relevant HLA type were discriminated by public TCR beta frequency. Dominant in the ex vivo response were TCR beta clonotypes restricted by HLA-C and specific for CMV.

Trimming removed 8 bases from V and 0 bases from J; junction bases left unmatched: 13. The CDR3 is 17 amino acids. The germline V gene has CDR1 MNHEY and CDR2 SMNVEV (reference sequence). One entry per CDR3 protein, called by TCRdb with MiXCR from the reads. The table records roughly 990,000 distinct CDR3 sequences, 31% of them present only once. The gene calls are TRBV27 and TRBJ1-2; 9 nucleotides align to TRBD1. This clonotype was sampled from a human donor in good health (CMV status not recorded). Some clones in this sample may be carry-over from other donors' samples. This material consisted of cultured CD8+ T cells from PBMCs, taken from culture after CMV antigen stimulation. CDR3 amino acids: CASCQTGGTLPNYGYTF. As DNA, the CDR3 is TGTGCCAGCTGTCAAACAGGGGGCACCCTGCCTAACTATGGCTACACCTTC.